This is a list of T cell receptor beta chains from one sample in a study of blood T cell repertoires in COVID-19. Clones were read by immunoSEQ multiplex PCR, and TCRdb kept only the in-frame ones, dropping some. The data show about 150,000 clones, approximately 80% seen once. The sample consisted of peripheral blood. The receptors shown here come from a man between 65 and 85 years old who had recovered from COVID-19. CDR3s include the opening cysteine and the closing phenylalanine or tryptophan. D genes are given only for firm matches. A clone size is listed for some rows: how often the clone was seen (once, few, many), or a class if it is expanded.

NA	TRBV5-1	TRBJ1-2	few	TGCGCCAGCAGCTTCGGGGAAACTCTCTATGGCTACACCTTC	CASSFGETLYGYTF
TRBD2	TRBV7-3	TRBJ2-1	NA	TGTGCCAGCAGCTCACCTCGGGCGGGAGGGCACCACAATGAGCAGTTCTTC	CASSSPRAGGHHNEQFF
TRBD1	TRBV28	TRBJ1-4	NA	TGTGCCAGCAGTCCGCCGGGACAGGGGTTGACTAATGAAAAACTGTTTTTT	CASSPPGQGLTNEKLFF
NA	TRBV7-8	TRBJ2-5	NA	TGTGCCAGCAGCTCTCGGGAGACCCAGTACTTC	CASSSRETQYF
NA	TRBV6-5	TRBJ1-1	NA	TGTGCCAGCAGTTATACCGGGACACCGAACACTGAAGCTTTCTTT	CASSYTGTPNTEAFF
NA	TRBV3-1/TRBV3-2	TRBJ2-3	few	TGTGCCAGCAGCCAAGAGGTGGCGGGGTCCTTCACAGATACGCAGTATTTT	CASSQEVAGSFTDTQYF
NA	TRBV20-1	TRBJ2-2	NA	TGCAGTGCTAGTAAGAGCCCAAACACCGGGGAGCTGTTTTTT	CSASKSPNTGELFF
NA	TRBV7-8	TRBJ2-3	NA	TGTGCCAGCAGCCTCCTACGAGATACGCAGTATTTT	CASSLLRDTQYF
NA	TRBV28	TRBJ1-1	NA	TGTGCCAGTCTCAGGGGCGGAGGGAACACTGAAGCTTTCTTT	CASLRGGGNTEAFF
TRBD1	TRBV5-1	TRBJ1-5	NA	TGCGCCAGCAGCTTGGGGACAGGGAATAATCAGCCCCAGCATTTT	CASSLGTGNNQPQHF
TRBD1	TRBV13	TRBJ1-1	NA	TGTGCCACAAGGCGAGGGACAGAGACGAATAAAGCTTTCTTT	CATRRGTETNKAFF
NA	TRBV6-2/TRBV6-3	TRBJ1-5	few	TGTGCCAGCAGTCCAGACAGTTTCAATCAGCCCCAGCATTTT	CASSPDSFNQPQHF
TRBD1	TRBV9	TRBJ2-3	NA	TGTGCCAGCAGCGAAGACAGGGACATGGATACGCAGTATTTT	CASSEDRDMDTQYF
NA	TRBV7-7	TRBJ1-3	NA	TGTGCTAGCAGCCCGGGACATACTGGAAACACCATATATTTT	CASSPGHTGNTIYF
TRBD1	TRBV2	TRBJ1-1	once	TGTGCCAGCAGTGAAGCCGGGACAGGGATTGCTTTCTTT	CASSEAGTGIAFF
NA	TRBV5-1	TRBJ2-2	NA	TGCGCCAGCAGCCTTGCCCCGGTAGCGAACACCGGGGAGCTGTTTTTT	CASSLAPVANTGELFF
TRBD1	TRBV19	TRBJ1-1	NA	TGTGCCAGTAGTATACAGGGGGCGCGTAGTGAAGCTTTCTTT	CASSIQGARSEAFF
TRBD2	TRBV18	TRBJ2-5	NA	TGTGCCAGCTCTCTACTACCTGGGACTAGCGCTCAAGAGACCCAGTACTTC	CASSLLPGTSAQETQYF
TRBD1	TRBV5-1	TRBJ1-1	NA	TGCGCCAGCACCCGGACAGGGACGTCCGGGGCTGAAGCTTTCTTT	CASTRTGTSGAEAFF
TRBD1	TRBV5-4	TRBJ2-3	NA	TGTGCCAGCAGCTCCCCGGGACAGGGATCAGATACGCAGTATTTT	CASSSPGQGSDTQYF
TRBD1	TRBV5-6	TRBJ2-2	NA	TGTGCCAGCAGCTTGGCCGGGACAGCGAACACCGGGGAGCTGTTTTTT	CASSLAGTANTGELFF
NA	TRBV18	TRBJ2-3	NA	TGTGCCAGCTCACCACCTAACACAGATACGCAGTATTTT	CASSPPNTDTQYF
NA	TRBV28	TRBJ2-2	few	TGTGCCAGCCGCCGGGGGACCCACACCGGGGAGCTGTTTTTT	CASRRGTHTGELFF
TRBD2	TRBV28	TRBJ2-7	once	TGTGCCAGCCGACCTAGCGGGACATTAGGCGAGCAGTACTTC	CASRPSGTLGEQYF
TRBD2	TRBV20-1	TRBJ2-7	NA	TGCAGTGCTAGTCATACGACTAGCGGAGCCTCCTACGAGCAGTACTTC	CSASHTTSGASYEQYF
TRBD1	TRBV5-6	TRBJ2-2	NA	TGTGCCAGCAGCTCTAGGGAAACAGGGGTGAACACCGGGGAGCTGTTTTTT	CASSSRETGVNTGELFF
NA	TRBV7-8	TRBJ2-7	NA	TGTGCCAGCAGCCCGCGCAGGGACTACGAGCAGTACTTC	CASSPRRDYEQYF
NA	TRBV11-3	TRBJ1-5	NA	TGTGCCAGCAGCCAGATAAAACAGGGAATAGAGGCTCAGCCCCAGCATTTT	CASSQIKQGIEAQPQHF
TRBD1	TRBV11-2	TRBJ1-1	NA	TGTGCCAGCAGCCTTGGGGACAGGGCTGAAGCTTTCTTT	CASSLGDRAEAFF
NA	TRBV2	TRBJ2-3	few	TGTGCCAGCAGTGACAGGGAATCAGATACGCAGTATTTT	CASSDRESDTQYF
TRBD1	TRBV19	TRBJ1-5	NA	TGTGCCAGTAGCGGGACAGGGCGGCAGCCCCAGCATTTT	CASSGTGRQPQHF
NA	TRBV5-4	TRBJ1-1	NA	TGTGCCAGCAGCTTGGAATCCCCCCCGGACATAAGTTTAGCTTTCTTT	CASSLESPPDISLAFF
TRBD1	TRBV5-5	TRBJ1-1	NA	TGTGCCAGCAGCGCCTGGGACAGGGGGAGGAACACTGAAGCTTTCTTT	CASSAWDRGRNTEAFF
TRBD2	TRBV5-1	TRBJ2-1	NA	TGCGCCAGCACACTAGCGGGAGTCGACAATGAGCAGTTCTTC	CASTLAGVDNEQFF
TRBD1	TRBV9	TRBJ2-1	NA	TGTGCCAGCAGCTCCGGGACAGGGGTCAGCTCCTACAATGAGCAGTTCTTC	CASSSGTGVSSYNEQFF
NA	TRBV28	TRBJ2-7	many	TGTGCCAGCAGTTTGAGCGACAGGTCGGGTGAGCAGTACTTC	CASSLSDRSGEQYF
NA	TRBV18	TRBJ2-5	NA	TGTGCCAGCCTGTACCAAGAGACCCAGTACTTC	CASLYQETQYF
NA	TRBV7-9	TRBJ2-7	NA	TGTGCCAGCAGCTTATTAAGGCTAGCCCGTGACGAGCAGTACTTC	CASSLLRLARDEQYF
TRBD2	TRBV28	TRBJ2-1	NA	TGTGCCAGCAGCCCCCCCGGACTAGCGGGAGGTAATGAGCAGTTCTTC	CASSPPGLAGGNEQFF
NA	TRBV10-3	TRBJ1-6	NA	TGTGCCATCAGTGAAAGGACAACCAGTAATTCACCCCTCCACTTT	CAISERTTSNSPLHF
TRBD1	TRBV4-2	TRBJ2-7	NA	TGTGCCAGCAGCCCAGGACAGGGGTCCTACGAGCAGTACTTC	CASSPGQGSYEQYF
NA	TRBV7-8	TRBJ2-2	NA	TGTGCCAGCAGCGTTGCCGGGGCGAACACCGGGGAGCTGTTTTTT	CASSVAGANTGELFF
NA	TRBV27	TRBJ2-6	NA	TGTGCCAGCAGTGCCCAGGGTGGGGCCAACGTCCTGACTTTC	CASSAQGGANVLTF
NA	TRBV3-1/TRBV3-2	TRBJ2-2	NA	TGTGCCAGCAGCAGCGCCGGGGAGCTGTTTTTT	CASSSAGELFF
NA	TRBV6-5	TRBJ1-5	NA	TGTGCCAGCAGTAGCCGACAGGTTCGTTCGCCCCAGCATTTT	CASSSRQVRSPQHF
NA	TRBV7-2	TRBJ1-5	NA	TGTGCCAGCAGCGAGACTTCTGATCAGCCCCAGCATTTT	CASSETSDQPQHF
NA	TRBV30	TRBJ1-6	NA	TGTGCCTGGAGTGTAGCCCGGGATTCACCCCTCCACTTT	CAWSVARDSPLHF
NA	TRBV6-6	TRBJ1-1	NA	TGTGCCAGCAGGCCAGACAGGAACACTGAAGCTTTCTTT	CASRPDRNTEAFF
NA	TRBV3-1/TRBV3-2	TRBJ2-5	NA	TGTGCCAGCAGCCATCTCACTCCGAGGAGGCAAGAGACCCAGTACTTC	CASSHLTPRRQETQYF
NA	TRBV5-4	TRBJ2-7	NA	TGTGCCAGCAGCTTGGGGTTTAGCGGTAACTACGAGCAGTACTTC	CASSLGFSGNYEQYF
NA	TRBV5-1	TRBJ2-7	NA	TGCGCCAGCAGGGCTACAGGTCTCCCCTACGAGCAGTACTTC	CASRATGLPYEQYF
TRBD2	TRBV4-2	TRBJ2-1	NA	TGTGCCAGCAGCCAAGGGGGACTAGCGGGAGGGCCGGGGGACTATGAGCAGTTCTTC	CASSQGGLAGGPGDYEQFF
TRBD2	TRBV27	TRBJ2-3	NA	TGTGCCAGCAGTTTAAAGGAACTAGCGCTAAGCTCTAGCACAGATACGCAGTATTTT	CASSLKELALSSSTDTQYF
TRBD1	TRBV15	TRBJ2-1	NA	TGTGCCACCAGCAGGACAGGGGGGAGCTCCTACAATGAGCAGTTCTTC	CATSRTGGSSYNEQFF
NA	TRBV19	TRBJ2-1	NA	TGTGCCAGTAGTATGCAGCCGGAGGCACATGAGCAGTTCTTC	CASSMQPEAHEQFF
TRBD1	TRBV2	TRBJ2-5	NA	TGTGCCAGCAGTGAAGCGGACAGGACAGGGAGCGAGACCCAGTACTTC	CASSEADRTGSETQYF
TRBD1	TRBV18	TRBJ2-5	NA	TGTGCCAGCTCATTCCGGGACAGCCAAGAGACCCAGTACTTC	CASSFRDSQETQYF
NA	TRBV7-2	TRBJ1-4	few	TGTGCCAGCAGCCCGCGGATTAATGAAAAACTGTTTTTT	CASSPRINEKLFF
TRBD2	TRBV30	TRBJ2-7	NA	TGTGCCTGGAGACTAGCGGGAGGCTACGAGCAGTACTTC	CAWRLAGGYEQYF
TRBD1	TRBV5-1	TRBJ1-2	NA	TGCGCCAGCAGCCTGGACAGGGTTGGCTACACCTTC	CASSLDRVGYTF